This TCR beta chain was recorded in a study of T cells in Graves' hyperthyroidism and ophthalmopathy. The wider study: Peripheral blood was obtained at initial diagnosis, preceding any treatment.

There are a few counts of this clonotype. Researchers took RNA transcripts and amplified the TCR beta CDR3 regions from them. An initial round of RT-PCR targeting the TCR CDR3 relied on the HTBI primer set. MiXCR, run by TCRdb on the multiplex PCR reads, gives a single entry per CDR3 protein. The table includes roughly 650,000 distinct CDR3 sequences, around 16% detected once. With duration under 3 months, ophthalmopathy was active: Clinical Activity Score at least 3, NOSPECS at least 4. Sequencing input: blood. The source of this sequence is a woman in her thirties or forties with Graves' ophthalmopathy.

This chain's CDR3 is CSVLWSGEKLFF. CDR3 DNA: TGCAGCGTGCTATGGAGCGGGGAAAAACTGTTTTTT. This chain links TRBV29-1 with TRBJ1-4; D gene uncertain. Germline-derived CDR1 and CDR2 are SQVTM and ANQGSEA. Trimming stripped 6 bases from V and 8 bases from J, with 13 bases between. This CDR3 is 12 amino acids long.